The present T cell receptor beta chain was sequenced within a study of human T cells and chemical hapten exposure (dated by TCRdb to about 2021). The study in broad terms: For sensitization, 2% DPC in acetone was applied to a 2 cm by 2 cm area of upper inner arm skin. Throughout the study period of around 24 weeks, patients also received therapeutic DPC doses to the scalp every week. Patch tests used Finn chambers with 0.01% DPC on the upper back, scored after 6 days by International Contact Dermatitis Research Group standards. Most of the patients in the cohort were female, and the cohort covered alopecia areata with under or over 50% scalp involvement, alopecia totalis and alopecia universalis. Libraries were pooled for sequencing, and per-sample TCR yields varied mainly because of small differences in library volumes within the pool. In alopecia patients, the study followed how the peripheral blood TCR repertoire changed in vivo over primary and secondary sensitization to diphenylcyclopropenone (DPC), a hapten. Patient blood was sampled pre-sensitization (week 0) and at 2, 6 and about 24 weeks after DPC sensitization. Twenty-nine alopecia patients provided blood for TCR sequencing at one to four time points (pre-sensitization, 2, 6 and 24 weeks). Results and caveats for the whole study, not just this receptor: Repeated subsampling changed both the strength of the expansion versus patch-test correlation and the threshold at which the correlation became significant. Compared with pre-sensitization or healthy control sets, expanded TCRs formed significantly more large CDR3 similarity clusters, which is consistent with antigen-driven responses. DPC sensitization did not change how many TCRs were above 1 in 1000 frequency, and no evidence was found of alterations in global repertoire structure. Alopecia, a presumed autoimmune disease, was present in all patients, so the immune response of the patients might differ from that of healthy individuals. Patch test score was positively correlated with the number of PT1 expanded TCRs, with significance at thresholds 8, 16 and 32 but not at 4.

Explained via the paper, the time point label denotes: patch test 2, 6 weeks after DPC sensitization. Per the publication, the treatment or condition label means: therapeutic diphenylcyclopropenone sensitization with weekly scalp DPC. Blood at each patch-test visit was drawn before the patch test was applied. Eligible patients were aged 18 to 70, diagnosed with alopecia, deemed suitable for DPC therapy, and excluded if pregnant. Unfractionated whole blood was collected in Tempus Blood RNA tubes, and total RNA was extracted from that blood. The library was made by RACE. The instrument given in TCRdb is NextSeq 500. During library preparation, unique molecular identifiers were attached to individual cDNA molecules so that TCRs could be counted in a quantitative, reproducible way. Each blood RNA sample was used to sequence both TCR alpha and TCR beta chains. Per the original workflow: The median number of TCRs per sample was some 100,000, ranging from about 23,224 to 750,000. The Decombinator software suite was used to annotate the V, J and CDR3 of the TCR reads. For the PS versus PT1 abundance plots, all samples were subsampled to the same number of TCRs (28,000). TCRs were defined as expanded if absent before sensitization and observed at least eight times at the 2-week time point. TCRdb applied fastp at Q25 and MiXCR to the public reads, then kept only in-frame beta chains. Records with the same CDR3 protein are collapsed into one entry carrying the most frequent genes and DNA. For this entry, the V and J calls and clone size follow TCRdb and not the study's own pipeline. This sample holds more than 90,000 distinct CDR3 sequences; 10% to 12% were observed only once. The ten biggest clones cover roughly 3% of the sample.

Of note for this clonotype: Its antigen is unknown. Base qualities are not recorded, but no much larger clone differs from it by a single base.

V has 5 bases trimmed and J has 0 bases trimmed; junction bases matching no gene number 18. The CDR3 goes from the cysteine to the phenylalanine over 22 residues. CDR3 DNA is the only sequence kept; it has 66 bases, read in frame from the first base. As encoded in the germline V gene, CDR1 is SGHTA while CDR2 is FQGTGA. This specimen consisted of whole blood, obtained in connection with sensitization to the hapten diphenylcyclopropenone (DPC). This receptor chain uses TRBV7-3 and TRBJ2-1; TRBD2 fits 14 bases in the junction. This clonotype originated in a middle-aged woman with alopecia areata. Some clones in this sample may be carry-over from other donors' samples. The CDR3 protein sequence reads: CASSPYTRRGLAGESSYNEQFF. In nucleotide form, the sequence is TGTGCCAGCAGCCCCTACACCCGGAGGGGACTAGCGGGGGAGAGCTCCTACAATGAGCAGTTCTTC.